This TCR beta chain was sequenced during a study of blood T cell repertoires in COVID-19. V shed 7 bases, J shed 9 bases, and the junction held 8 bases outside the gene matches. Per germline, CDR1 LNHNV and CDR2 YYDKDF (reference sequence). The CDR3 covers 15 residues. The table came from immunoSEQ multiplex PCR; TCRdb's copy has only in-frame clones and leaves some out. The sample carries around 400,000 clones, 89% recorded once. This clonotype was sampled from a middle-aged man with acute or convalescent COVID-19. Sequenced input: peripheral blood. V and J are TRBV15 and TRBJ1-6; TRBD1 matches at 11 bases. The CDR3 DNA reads TGTGCCACCACCGAGGGACAGGGGGAGGGTTCACCCCTCCACTTT. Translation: CATTEGQGEGSPLHF.